These 28 T cell receptor beta chains came from one sample sequenced in a study of T cell responses to AZD1222 COVID-19 vaccine. Using immunoSEQ multiplex PCR, the repertoire was profiled, and TCRdb retains in-frame clones only, with some absent. The repertoire holds about 150,000 clones, approximately 91% seen once, with under 4% in the top ten. The sample in question was peripheral blood, obtained 28 days after the second AZD1222 dose. The source of these receptors is an adult who received the AZD1222 COVID-19 vaccine.

The V call is TRBV28, the J call TRBJ2-2; 7 bases map to TRBD1. V shed 8 bases, J shed 1 base, and the junction held 4 bases outside the gene matches. CDR3 size: 14 residues. CDR1 and CDR2 from the germline V gene are MDHEN and SYDVKM. CDR3 in amino acids: CASLDRRNTGELFF. CDR3 sequence (DNA): TGTGCCAGCCTGGACAGGAGGAACACCGGGGAGCTGTTTTTT.

The V gene is TRBV7-9, the J gene TRBJ1-1, with 9 bases lining up with TRBD1. Germline V CDR1 and CDR2: SEHNR, FQNEAQ (reference sequence). V shed 10 bases, J shed 0 bases, and the junction held 9 bases outside the gene matches. The CDR3 spans 15 residues. For the CDR3, the DNA is TGTGCCACTCCTAGACAGGGGGGAATGAACACTGAAGCTTTCTTT. As protein: CATPRQGGMNTEAFF.

The chain carries TRBV3-1 (or the pseudogene TRBV3-2) and TRBJ1-1; tentative D call: TRBD1 (6 bases). CDR3 length: 18 amino acids. The germline V gene has CDR1 LGHDT and CDR2 YNNKEL (reference sequence). The ends were cut back, 5 bases at V and 4 bases at J, with 26 bases in the middle. CDR3 DNA sequence: TGTGCCAGCAGCTCCTTCCATGGGGGGGCAGCGAGAGGCACTGAAGCTTTCTTT. This translates into CASSSFHGGAARGTEAFF.

The rearrangement uses TRBV6-5 and TRBJ1-1; perhaps TRBD1 as D (5 bases). Germline assignment: CDR1 MNHEY and CDR2 SVGAGI. The V end was cut by 2 bases, the J end by 4 bases, with 17 bases between. This CDR3 comprises 16 residues. Here the CDR3 reads CASSYHGAALGTEAFF. For the CDR3, the DNA is TGTGCCAGCAGTTACCATGGGGCGGCTCTGGGCACTGAAGCTTTCTTT.

V and J are TRBV5-1 and TRBJ2-5, with TRBD1 as a possible D gene (6 bases). CDR1 SGHRS and CDR2 YFSETQ come from the germline V gene. The V end lost 2 bases, the J end lost 3 bases, and 8 bases lay between the germline ends. CDR3 length: 13 amino acids. This CDR3 is CASSLSGEETQYF. The CDR3, as DNA: TGCGCCAGCAGCTTATCAGGGGAAGAGACCCAGTACTTC.

This clone was detected once. An end of the junction does not agree with germline; a read error may underlie this. The V call is TRBV11-3, the J call TRBJ1-4, with D maybe TRBD1 (6 bases). This CDR3 contains 10 residues. CDR1 and CDR2 (germline): SGHNT, YENEEA. The CDR3 loop reads CASSGRGASF. The DNA of the CDR3 is TGTGCCAGCAGCGGAAGGGGGGCCTCTTTT.

The J gene is TRBJ2-3, the V gene TRBV11-1; D may be TRBD1 (6 bases). From germline, CDR1 is SGHAT and CDR2 FQDESV (reference sequence). The V end lost 3 bases, the J end lost 1 base, and 14 bases lay between the germline ends. The CDR3 has 16 residues. The CDR3 bases are TGTGCCAGCAGCTTCTTACAGGGAATTGGCACAGATACGCAGTATTTT. Its protein product is CASSFLQGIGTDTQYF.

This chain uses TRBV2 with TRBJ2-5; 7 nucleotides match TRBD2. Per germline, CDR1 SNHLY and CDR2 FYNNEI. With 3 bases clipped from V and 5 bases from J, the junction kept 3 bases outside the gene matches. The CDR3 extends over 13 amino acids. In DNA, the CDR3 is TGTGCCAGCAGTGATGACGGGAGGGAGACCCAGTACTTC. Residues: CASSDDGRETQYF.

This clone has a single count. The V and J genes are TRBV12-2 and TRBJ1-1. TRBV12-2 has pseudogene status. CDR3 size: 14 residues. CDR3 residues: CASRFRRMNTEAFF. CDR3 bases: TGTGCAAGTCGCTTTCGACGGATGAACACTGAAGCTTTCTTT.

J is TRBJ2-2 and V is TRBV2, with TRBD1 identical over 8 bases. V lost 5 bases and J lost 4; bases outside the gene matches: 6. In germline, CDR1 is SNHLY, CDR2 FYNNEI. There are 15 residues in the CDR3. The CDR3 DNA reads TGTGCCAGCAGTCAAGACAGGGGAGGCACCGGGGAGCTGTTTTTT. Protein: CASSQDRGGTGELFF.

The chain links TRBV7-2 to TRBJ1-4; D is perhaps TRBD1 (5 bases). CDR1 and CDR2 from the germline V gene are SGHTA and FQGNSA. V gave up 3 bases and J gave up 3 bases, with 8 bases separating them. This CDR3 is built from 14 residues. The CDR3 DNA follows: TGTGCCAGCAGCTTGCGACAGCCTAATGAAAAACTGTTTTTT. Amino acids: CASSLRQPNEKLFF.

The gene calls are TRBV2 and TRBJ1-6, with a possible D match to TRBD1 (5 bases). In germline, CDR1 is SNHLY, CDR2 FYNNEI. CDR3 length: 16 amino acids. V lost 2 bases and J 2 bases, leaving 10 bases between the germline ends. The CDR3 reads CASSERGSTYNSPLHF. CDR3 bases: TGTGCCAGCAGTGAACGGGGGTCGACCTATAATTCACCCCTCCACTTT.

V usage is TRBV11-3 and J usage is TRBJ2-3; D remains unclear. Germline V gives CDR1 SGHNT, CDR2 YENEEA. Trimming cost V 5 bases and J 0 bases, with 6 bases left between them. The CDR3 has 13 residues. The DNA of the CDR3 is TGTGCCAGCAGCGCCCCTAGCACAGATACGCAGTATTTT. Translation gives CASSAPSTDTQYF.

The CDR3 here is CASILEGDGYTF. The CDR3 coding sequence is TGTGCCAGCATCCTAGAGGGGGATGGCTACACCTTC. The chain uses TRBV11-2 and TRBJ1-2, with D perhaps TRBD1 (6 bases). With 7 bases removed from V and 6 bases from J, the gap between germline ends came to 12 bases. Germline assignment: CDR1 SGHAT and CDR2 FQNNGV. The CDR3 is made up of 12 amino acids. The full variable domain, completed using reference TRBV11-2 and TRBJ1-2, is EAGVAQSPRYKIIEKRQSVAFWCNPISGHATLYWYQQILGQGPKLLIQFQNNGVVDDSQLPKDRFSAERLKGVDSTLKIQPAKLEDSAVYLCASILEGDGYTFGSGTRLTVV.

This chain connects TRBV25-1 to TRBJ1-6; D is ambiguous. V was shortened by 10 bases and J by 6 bases, with 16 bases between the two germline ends. Germline CDR1 and CDR2: MGHDK and SYGVNS. The CDR3 loop spans 14 amino acids. CDR3 nucleotide sequence: TGTGCCACTCGAATCCCAGGAGGTAATTCACCCCTCCACTTT. This sequence encodes CATRIPGGNSPLHF.

Only one count was recorded for this clone. This rearrangement joins TRBV5-1 to TRBJ2-1, with TRBD2 matching 14 bases. CDR3 length: 18 amino acids. V lost 0 bases and J lost 0; bases outside the gene matches: 2. The germline CDR1 and CDR2 sequences are SGHRS and YFSETQ. The CDR3 protein is CASSLAGLAGGSYNEQFF. Here the CDR3 DNA reads TGCGCCAGCAGCTTGGCTGGACTAGCGGGAGGCTCCTACAATGAGCAGTTCTTC.

About this clone itself: At one of its ends the junction is not consistent with the germline gene, which may arise from a read error. The V and J genes are TRBV12-5 and TRBJ2-3, with unresolved D. The CDR3 runs to 9 residues. The germline gives CDR1 LGHNT, CDR2 FRNRAP. The CDR3 here is CASGYEPVF. For the CDR3, the DNA is TGTGCTAGTGGTTACGAGCCAGTTTTT.

V usage is TRBV5-4 and J usage is TRBJ2-5; D is perhaps TRBD1 (6 bases). Trimming removed 2 bases at V and 1 base at J, with 12 bases between. The germline gives CDR1 SGHNT, CDR2 YYREEE (reference sequence). The CDR3 length is 15 residues. This CDR3 reads CASSLDTGFQETQYF. The CDR3 bases are TGTGCCAGCAGCTTAGACACAGGGTTCCAAGAGACCCAGTACTTC.

V gene TRBV5-8 combines with J gene TRBJ1-2; no firm D call. The germline CDR1 and CDR2 sequences are SGHTS and YDEGEE. This CDR3 spans 13 amino acids. The V and J ends lost 2 bases and 5 bases respectively, with 10 bases between them. CDR3 loop: CASSLQNSYGYTF. The CDR3, as DNA: TGTGCCAGCAGCTTACAGAATTCTTATGGCTACACCTTC.

This sequence joins TRBV11-2 and TRBJ2-7; the match to TRBD1 covers 12 bases. The CDR3 has 15 amino acids. Germline loops: CDR1 SGHAT, CDR2 FQNNGV. J lost 3 bases, V lost 5 bases, and 5 bases had no gene match. Here the CDR3 reads CASSVGTGGIYEQYF. CDR3 sequence (DNA): TGTGCCAGCAGCGTCGGGACAGGGGGCATCTACGAGCAGTACTTC.

The chain carries TRBV7-2 and TRBJ2-3; D call uncertain. Germline values: CDR1 SGHTA, CDR2 FQGNSA. V lost 4 bases and J lost 2, with 13 bases in between. The CDR3 is 15 residues long. CDR3: CASSSRILPTDTQYF. Here the CDR3 DNA reads TGTGCCAGCAGCTCGCGTATACTCCCCACAGATACGCAGTATTTT.

The chain carries TRBV7-9 and TRBJ2-7; no definite D call. CDR1 and CDR2 (germline): SEHNR, FQNEAQ (reference sequence). CDR3 length: 13 amino acids. V dropped 4 bases and J dropped 3 bases, with 10 bases sitting between them. The CDR3: CASSSGIYYEQYF. DNA of the CDR3: TGTGCCAGCAGCTCAGGAATTTACTACGAGCAGTACTTC. The full variable domain, in which reference TRBV7-9 and TRBJ2-7 provide the parts outside the CDR3, is DTGVSQNPRHKITKRGQNVTFRCDPISEHNRLYWYRQTLGQGPEFLTYFQNEAQLEKSRLLSDRFSAERPKGSFSTLEIQRTEQGDSAMYLCASSSGIYYEQYFGPGTRLTVT.

The chain links TRBV7-6 to TRBJ2-2, with a tentative D call TRBD2 (6 bases). The CDR3 sequence is 17 residues long. Trimming pared 0 bases from V and 8 bases from J, leaving 19 bases between. Germline lookup yields CDR1 SGHVS and CDR2 FNYEAQ. The CDR3: CASSLASGTRGSGELFF. CDR3 coding DNA: TGTGCCAGCAGCTTAGCTAGCGGAACTAGGGGATCAGGGGAGCTGTTTTTT.

This rearrangement joins TRBV6-5 to TRBJ1-2; TRBD1 agrees at 7 bases. The CDR3 has 15 residues. J gave up 4 bases and V 6 bases, and 11 bases lay outside the gene matches. Germline V CDR1 and CDR2: MNHEY, SVGAGI. CDR3 nucleotides: TGTGCCAGCAGCCAGACCGGGACAGCCATCTATGGCTACACCTTC. Protein: CASSQTGTAIYGYTF.

This clone was seen a single time. The gene calls are TRBV5-1 and TRBJ2-5; 8 bases fit TRBD2. The CDR3 length is 15 residues. Germline V gene lookup returns CDR1 SGHRS and CDR2 YFSETQ. J gave up 0 bases and V 4 bases, and 5 bases lay outside the gene matches. This chain's CDR3 is CASSPLSGDQETQYF. DNA for the CDR3: TGCGCCAGCAGCCCCCTTAGCGGGGACCAAGAGACCCAGTACTTC.

This rearrangement joins TRBV7-9 to TRBJ1-2, with a weak D call TRBD1 (5 bases). CDR3 length: 12 amino acids. The ends were cut back, 0 bases at V and 8 bases at J, with 7 bases in the middle. Germline V lookup: CDR1 SEHNR, CDR2 FQNEAQ (reference sequence). This chain's CDR3 is CASSLAGTGYTF. CDR3 nucleotide sequence: TGTGCCAGCAGCTTAGCAGGGACGGGCTACACCTTC.

A remark on this clone: Compared with germline, one end of the junction differs, possibly owing to a read error. CDR3 DNA sequence: TGTGCCAGTAGAATAGGGGGGGCCCGGAATGAGCAGTTCTTC. Translating gives CASRIGGARNEQFF. V usage is TRBV19 and J usage is TRBJ2-1; a possible D gene is TRBD2 (7 bases). This CDR3 has 14 amino acids. The germline V gene has CDR1 LNHDA and CDR2 SQIVND (reference sequence).

J is TRBJ1-2 and V is TRBV6-1; a weak D match, TRBD1 (5 bases). CDR1 and CDR2 (germline): MNHNS, SASEGT. Between the trimmed V and J ends, which lost 0 bases and 8 bases, there was a span of 13 bases. The CDR3 consists of 14 residues. In nucleotides, the CDR3 is TGTGCCAGCAGTGAAGCTGAGGGGTTGGGGGGCTACACCTTC. It is translated as CASSEAEGLGGYTF.